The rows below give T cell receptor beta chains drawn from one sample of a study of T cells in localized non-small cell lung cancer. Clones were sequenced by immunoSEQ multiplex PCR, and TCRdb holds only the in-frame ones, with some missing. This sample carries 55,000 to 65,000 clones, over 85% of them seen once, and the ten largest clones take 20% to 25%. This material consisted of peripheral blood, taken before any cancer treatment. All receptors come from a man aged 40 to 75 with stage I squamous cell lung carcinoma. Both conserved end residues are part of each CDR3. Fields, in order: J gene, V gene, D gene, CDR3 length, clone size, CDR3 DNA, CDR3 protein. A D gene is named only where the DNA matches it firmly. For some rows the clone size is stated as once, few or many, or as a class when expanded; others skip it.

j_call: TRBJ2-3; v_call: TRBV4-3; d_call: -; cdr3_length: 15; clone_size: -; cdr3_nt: TGCGCCAGCAGCCGGGGCCCCCCAGGAGCAGATACGCAGTATTTT; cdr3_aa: CASSRGPPGADTQYF
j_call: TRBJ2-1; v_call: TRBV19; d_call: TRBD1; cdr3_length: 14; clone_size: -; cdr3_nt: TGTGCCACAAGGGGACAGGGGGGCTACAATGAGCAGTTCTTC; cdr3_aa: CATRGQGGYNEQFF
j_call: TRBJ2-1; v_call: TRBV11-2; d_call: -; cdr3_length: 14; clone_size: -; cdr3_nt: TGTGCCAGCGAGCATGGGGGACAAGGAGATGAGCAGTTCTTC; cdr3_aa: CASEHGGQGDEQFF
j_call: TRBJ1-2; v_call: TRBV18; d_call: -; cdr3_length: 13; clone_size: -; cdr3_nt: TGTGCCAGCTCACCAGCCGTGAACTATGGCTACACCTTC; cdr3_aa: CASSPAVNYGYTF
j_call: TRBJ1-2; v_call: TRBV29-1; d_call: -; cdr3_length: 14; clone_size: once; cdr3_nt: TGCAGCGTTGAACTGGACAGAGGGGCCTCTGGCTACACCTTC; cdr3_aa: CSVELDRGASGYTF
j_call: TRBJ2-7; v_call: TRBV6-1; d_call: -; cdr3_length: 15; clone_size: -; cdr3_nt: TGTGCCAGCAGGAGGAACATTGGACAGTCCTACGAGCAGTACTTC; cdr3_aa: CASRRNIGQSYEQYF
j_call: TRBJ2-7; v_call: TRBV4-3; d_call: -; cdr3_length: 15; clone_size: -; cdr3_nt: TGCGCCAGCAGCCAAGATCGGGTGGGGGCCTACGAGCAGTACTTC; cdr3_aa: CASSQDRVGAYEQYF
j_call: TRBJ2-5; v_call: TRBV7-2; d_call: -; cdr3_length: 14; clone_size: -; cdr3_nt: TGTGCCAGCAGCTTAGGGCAGGCCCAAGAGACCCAGTACTTC; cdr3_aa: CASSLGQAQETQYF
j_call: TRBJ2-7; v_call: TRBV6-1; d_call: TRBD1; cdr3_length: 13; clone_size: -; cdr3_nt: TGTGCCACCCCGGGGGGACAGGGCCTCGAGCAGTACTTC; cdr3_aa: CATPGGQGLEQYF
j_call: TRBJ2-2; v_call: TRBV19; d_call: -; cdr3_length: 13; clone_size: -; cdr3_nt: TGTGCCAGTAGTATGGGAGTAACCGGGGAGCTGTTTTTT; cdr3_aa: CASSMGVTGELFF
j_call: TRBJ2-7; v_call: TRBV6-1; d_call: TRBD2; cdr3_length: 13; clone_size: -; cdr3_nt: TGTGCCAGCACCTTAGCGGGAAGGGGGGAGCAGTACTTC; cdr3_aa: CASTLAGRGEQYF
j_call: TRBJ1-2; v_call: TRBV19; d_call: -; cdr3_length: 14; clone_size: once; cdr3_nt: TGTGCCAGTAGTCCCCCACCACCGTACTATGGCTACACCTTC; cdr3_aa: CASSPPPPYYGYTF
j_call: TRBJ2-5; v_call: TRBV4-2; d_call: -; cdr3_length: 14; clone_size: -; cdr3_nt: TGTGCCAGCACCAAGGGAGGGGGCGGTGAGACCCAGTACTTC; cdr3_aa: CASTKGGGGETQYF
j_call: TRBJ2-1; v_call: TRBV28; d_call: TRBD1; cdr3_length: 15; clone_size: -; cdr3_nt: TGTGCCAGCAGTTTCCATGGACAGGCCTACAATGAGCAGTTCTTC; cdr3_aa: CASSFHGQAYNEQFF
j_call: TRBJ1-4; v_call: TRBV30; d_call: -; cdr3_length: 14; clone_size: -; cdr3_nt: TGTGCCTGGAATGATGAAGGACAGTCTGTGGGACTGTTTTTT; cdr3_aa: CAWNDEGQSVGLFF
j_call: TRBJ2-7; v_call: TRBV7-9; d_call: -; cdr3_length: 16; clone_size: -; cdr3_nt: TGTGCCAGCAGCTTAGCTATCCGGACAAGAGGCTACGAGCAGTACTTC; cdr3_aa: CASSLAIRTRGYEQYF
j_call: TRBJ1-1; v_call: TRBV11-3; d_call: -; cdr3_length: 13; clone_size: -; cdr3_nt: TGTGCCAGCAGCCAATCGGGGAACACTGAAGCTTTCTTT; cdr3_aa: CASSQSGNTEAFF
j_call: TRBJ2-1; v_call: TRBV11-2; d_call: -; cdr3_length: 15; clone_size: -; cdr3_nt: TGTGCCAGCAGCTCAGCGAGGAGGGCCTACAATGAGCAGTTCTTC; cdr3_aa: CASSSARRAYNEQFF
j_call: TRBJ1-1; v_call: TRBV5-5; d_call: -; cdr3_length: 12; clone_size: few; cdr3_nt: TGTGCCAGCAGCTTGCTCCAGGAACAAGCTTTCTTT; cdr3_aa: CASSLLQEQAFF
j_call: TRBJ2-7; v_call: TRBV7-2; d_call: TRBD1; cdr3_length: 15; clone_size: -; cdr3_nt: TGTGCCAGCAGCTCCCCCGGGACAGGGGGGTACGAGCAGTACTTC; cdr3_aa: CASSSPGTGGYEQYF
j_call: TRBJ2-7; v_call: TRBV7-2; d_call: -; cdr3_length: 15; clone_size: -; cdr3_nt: TGTGCCAGCAGCTTCAGTCCACCGGAGGCCTACGAGCAGTACTTC; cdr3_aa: CASSFSPPEAYEQYF
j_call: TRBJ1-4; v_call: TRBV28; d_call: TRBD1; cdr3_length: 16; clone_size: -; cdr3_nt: TGTGCCAGCAGTTTGGGAAGGGACAGGTTCAATGAAAAACTGTTTTTT; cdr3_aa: CASSLGRDRFNEKLFF
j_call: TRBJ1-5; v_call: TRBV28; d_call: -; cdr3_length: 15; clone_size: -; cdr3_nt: TGTGCCAGCATCCACCCTGCCCCCGACAGTCAGCCCCAGCATTTT; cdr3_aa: CASIHPAPDSQPQHF
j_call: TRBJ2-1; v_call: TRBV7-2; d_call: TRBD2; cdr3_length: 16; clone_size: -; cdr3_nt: TGTGCCAGCAGCTTAGCGGGGACTAGCCACTACAATGAGCAGTTCTTC; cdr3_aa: CASSLAGTSHYNEQFF
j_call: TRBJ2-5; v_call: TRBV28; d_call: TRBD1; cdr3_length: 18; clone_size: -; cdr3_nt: TGTGCCAGCAGCCAAAGAGGGTCGCTGACAGGGATCCGCGAGACCCAGTACTTC; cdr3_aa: CASSQRGSLTGIRETQYF
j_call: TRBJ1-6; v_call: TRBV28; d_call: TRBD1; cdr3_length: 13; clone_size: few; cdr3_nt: TGTGCCAGCAGGGGACAGGGCCCTTTGTCCCTCCACTTT; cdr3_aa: CASRGQGPLSLHF
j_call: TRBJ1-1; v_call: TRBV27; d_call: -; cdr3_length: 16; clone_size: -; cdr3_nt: TGTGCCAGCATCAACTCCCCTCTCAGGGGGAACACTGAAGCTTTCTTT; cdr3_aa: CASINSPLRGNTEAFF
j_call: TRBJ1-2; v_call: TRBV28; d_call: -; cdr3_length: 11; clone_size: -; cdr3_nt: TGTGCCAGCGTTGCTAACTATGGCTACACCTTC; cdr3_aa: CASVANYGYTF
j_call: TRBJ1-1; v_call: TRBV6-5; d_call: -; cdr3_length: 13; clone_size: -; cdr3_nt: TGTGCCAGCAGGTGGGGGTCGAACACTGAAGCTTTCTTT; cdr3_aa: CASRWGSNTEAFF
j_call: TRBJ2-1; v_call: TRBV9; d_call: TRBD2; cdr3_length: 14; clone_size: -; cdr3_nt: TGTGCCAGCAGCGAACTAGCGGGACAGGATGAGCAGTTCTTC; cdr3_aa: CASSELAGQDEQFF
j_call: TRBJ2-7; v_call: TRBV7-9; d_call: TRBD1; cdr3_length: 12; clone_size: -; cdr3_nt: TGTGCCAGCAGATCAGGGGGCTACGAGCAGTACTTC; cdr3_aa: CASRSGGYEQYF
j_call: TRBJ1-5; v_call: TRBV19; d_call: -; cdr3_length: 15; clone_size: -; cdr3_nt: TGTGCCAGTAGTATAGATCCCAGGGTGTATCAGCCCCAGCATTTT; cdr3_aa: CASSIDPRVYQPQHF
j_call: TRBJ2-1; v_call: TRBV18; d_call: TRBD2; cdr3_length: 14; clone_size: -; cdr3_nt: TGTGCCAGCTCATATAGCGGGAGGGTCAATGAGCAGTTCTTC; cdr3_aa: CASSYSGRVNEQFF
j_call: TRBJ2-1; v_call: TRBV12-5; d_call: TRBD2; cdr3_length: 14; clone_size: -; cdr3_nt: TGTGCTAGTGGAACCGGGACTAATTACAATGAGCAGTTCTTC; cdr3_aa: CASGTGTNYNEQFF
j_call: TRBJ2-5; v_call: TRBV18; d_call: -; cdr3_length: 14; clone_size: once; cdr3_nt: TGTGCCAGCTCACCACCCTGGGCGCGAGAGACCCAGTACTTC; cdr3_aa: CASSPPWARETQYF
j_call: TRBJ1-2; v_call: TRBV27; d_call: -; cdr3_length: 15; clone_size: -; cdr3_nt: TGTGCCAGCAGTCCCAGAGGGGCCCAGGTCTATGGCTACACCTTC; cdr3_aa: CASSPRGAQVYGYTF
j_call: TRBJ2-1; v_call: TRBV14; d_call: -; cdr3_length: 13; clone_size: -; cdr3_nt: TGTGCCAGCAGCCAAGTCGGGCCGGGTGAGCAGTTCTTC; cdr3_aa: CASSQVGPGEQFF
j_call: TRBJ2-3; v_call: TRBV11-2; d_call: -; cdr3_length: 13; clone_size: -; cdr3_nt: TGTGCCAGCAGCTCCGAATCCGGAGATACGCAGTATTTT; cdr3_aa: CASSSESGDTQYF
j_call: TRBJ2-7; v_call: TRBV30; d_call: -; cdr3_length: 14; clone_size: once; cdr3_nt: TGTGCCTGGAGTTCACCCACAGGGCCCTACGAGCAGTACTTC; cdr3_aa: CAWSSPTGPYEQYF
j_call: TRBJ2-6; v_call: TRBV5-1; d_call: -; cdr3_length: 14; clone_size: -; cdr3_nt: TGCGCCAGCAGCTTGGAGGGATCCCGCTCATTCCTGACTTTC; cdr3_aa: CASSLEGSRSFLTF
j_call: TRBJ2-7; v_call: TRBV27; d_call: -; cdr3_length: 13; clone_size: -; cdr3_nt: TGTGCCAGCAGTTTATTGGGCCGAAGGAGGGAGTACTTC; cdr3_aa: CASSLLGRRREYF
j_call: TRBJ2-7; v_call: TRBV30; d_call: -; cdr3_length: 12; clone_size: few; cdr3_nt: TGTGCCTGGAAAAAGCTTACCTACGAGCAGTACTTC; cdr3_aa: CAWKKLTYEQYF